This T cell receptor beta chain comes out of a study of shared clonotypes between healthy human individuals. Trimming left V 5 bases short and J 1 base short, with 6 bases between. The CDR3 sequence is 13 residues long. Looked up from germline, CDR1 is MDHEN and CDR2 is SYDVKM. Profiled with immunoSEQ multiplex PCR; TCRdb holds only in-frame clones, not every one. The sample holds around 990,000 clones, 70% to 85% seen once. Input material: memory CD4+ T cells from PBMCs. Regarding subset: CD45RA-negative fraction. V and J are TRBV28 and TRBJ1-5; D is unresolved. This clonotype was sampled from a man younger than 35 in good health. Some clones in this sample may be carry-over from other donors' samples. CDR3 in DNA: TGTGCCAGCAGTCGGGCCAGCAATCAGCCCCAGCATTTT. It codes for CASSRASNQPQHF.